These 4 T cell receptor beta chains originate from one sample sequenced in a study of T cell responses to AZD1222 COVID-19 vaccine. TCRdb keeps only in-frame clones here, not all; method: immunoSEQ multiplex PCR. The sample holds about 96,000 clones, 80% to 90% seen once. The sequencing here drew on peripheral blood, taken on day 0 of AZD1222 vaccination. The receptors here all came from an adult in good health.

V and J are TRBV5-5 and TRBJ1-4; perhaps TRBD1 as D (6 bases). The CDR3 is made up of 18 amino acids. Germline V gives CDR1 SGHKS, CDR2 YYEKEE (reference sequence). V was trimmed by 0 bases and J by 7 bases, leaving 22 bases between them. CDR3: CASSLAHGVGGVGEKLFF. The CDR3 DNA reads TGTGCCAGCAGCTTGGCCCATGGGGTCGGGGGCGTCGGTGAAAAACTGTTTTTT.

V and J are TRBV18 and TRBJ1-3; D gene uncertain. In germline, CDR1 is KGHSH, CDR2 LQKENI. Trimming cost V 2 bases and J 0 bases, with 5 bases left between them. The CDR3 spans 14 residues. The CDR3 DNA reads as TGTGCCAGCTCACCATCCGACTCTGGAAACACCATATATTTT. This gives the protein CASSPSDSGNTIYF.

The rearrangement uses TRBV2 and TRBJ2-3, with 10 bases aligning to TRBD2. The CDR3 contains 15 residues. The V and J ends lost 3 bases and 9 bases, in that order; junction bases with no gene match: 9. Germline CDR1 is SNHLY and CDR2 is FYNNEI. The CDR3 region is CASSDTSGGAGTQYF. CDR3 nucleotide sequence: TGTGCCAGCAGTGATACCAGCGGGGGGGCGGGGACGCAGTATTTT. The whole variable domain, remainder taken from reference TRBV2 and TRBJ2-3, is EPEVTQTPSHQVTQMGQEVILRCVPISNHLYFYWYRQILGQKVEFLVSFYNNEISEKSEIFDDQFSVERPDGSNFTLKIRSTKLEDSAMYFCASSDTSGGAGTQYFGPGTRLTVL.

V and J are TRBV7-9 and TRBJ1-2, with 8 positions matching TRBD1. CDR3 length: 14 residues. Germline CDR1 and CDR2: SEHNR and FQNEAQ (reference sequence). V was clipped by 1 base and J by 6 bases; unmatched bases: 4. CDR3 loop: CASSLGQGRDGYTF. In nucleotides, the CDR3 is TGTGCCAGCAGCTTAGGACAGGGGAGGGATGGCTACACCTTC.